Shown below are 10 T cell receptor beta chains from a single sample sequenced in a study of neurological immune-mediated disorders. TCRdb independently ran MiXCR on the 5' RACE reads; one entry per CDR3 protein. The table shows fewer than 90,000 distinct CDR3 sequences, with roughly 5.5% occurring only once. Sequences were obtained from PBMCs. The receptor set was obtained from a man younger than 30 with multiple sclerosis.

Many counts were recorded for this clonotype. The rearrangement joins TRBV5-1 to TRBJ2-5; possible D gene TRBD1, 6 bases. V was clipped by 4 bases and J by 1 base, with 17 bases between them. The germline V gene encodes CDR1 SGHRS and CDR2 YFSETQ. The CDR3 is made up of 16 amino acids. CDR3 in amino acids: CASSAGERVPQETQYF. The DNA of the CDR3 is TGCGCCAGCAGCGCAGGGGAGAGGGTCCCCCAAGAGACCCAGTACTTC.

This clonotype was recorded many times. The CDR3 bases are TGCAGTGCACGGTCGGGACTAGCCTATAGCACAGATACGCAGTATTTT. It is translated as CSARSGLAYSTDTQYF. The chain has TRBV20-1 and TRBJ2-3, with 9 bases that match TRBD2. V dropped 6 bases and J dropped 0; count of bases not matched to a gene: 10. The germline CDR1 and CDR2 sequences are DFQATT and SNEGSKA (reference sequence). The CDR3 spans 16 residues.

V gene TRBV20-1 combines with J gene TRBJ2-1; D remains ambiguous. Germline CDR1 is DFQATT and CDR2 is SNEGSKA (reference sequence). Trimming removed 1 base from V and 3 bases from J, with 19 bases in between. This CDR3 is built from 17 residues. CDR3 in amino acids: CSARVGPVEAHYNEQFF. The CDR3 coding sequence is TGCAGTGCTAGAGTAGGGCCGGTCGAGGCCCACTACAATGAGCAGTTCTTC.

The chain is built from TRBV5-5 and TRBJ2-1; TRBD2 matches at 13 bases. CDR1 and CDR2 from the germline V gene are SGHKS and YYEKEE (reference sequence). The CDR3 consists of 16 residues. The ends lost 2 bases at V and 7 bases at J; junction bases unmatched: 6. CDR3: CASSFTSGRASNEQFF. In DNA form, the CDR3 reads TGTGCCAGCAGCTTCACTAGCGGGAGGGCCTCTAATGAGCAGTTCTTC.

Ten or more counts support this clonotype. The chain recombines TRBV20-1 with TRBJ1-6, with D uncertain. The V and J ends lost 1 base and 0 bases respectively, with 7 bases between them. Germline values: CDR1 DFQATT, CDR2 SNEGSKA (reference sequence). CDR3 length: 15 residues. CDR3 nucleotides: TGCAGTGCTAGAGGGGATAGCTCCTATAATTCACCCCTCCACTTT. Protein sequence: CSARGDSSYNSPLHF.

The sample holds many counts of this clonotype. The rearrangement uses TRBV15 and TRBJ2-1; 10 bases are a match to TRBD1. Germline V CDR1 and CDR2: LNHNV, YYDKDF (reference sequence). The V gene end was trimmed by 3 bases and the J gene end by 10 bases; junction bases not matched to a gene: 18. The CDR3 sequence is 18 residues long. CDR3 sequence reads: CATSSTLPGQGLIREQFF. The CDR3 nucleotides read TGTGCCACCAGCAGTACTCTTCCGGGACAGGGGTTAATTAGAGAGCAGTTCTTC.

This clonotype was detected ten times or more. CDR3 protein: CASSIRITDTQYF. Written as DNA, the CDR3 is TGCGCCAGCAGCATCCGGATCACAGATACGCAGTATTTT. J is TRBJ2-3 and V is TRBV5-1; unclear D gene. This CDR3 contains 13 residues. CDR1 and CDR2 (germline): SGHRS, YFSETQ. The ends were cut back, 4 bases at V and 2 bases at J, with 8 bases in the middle.

This clonotype was seen at least ten times. V is TRBV4-3 and J is TRBJ2-2; 7 bases map to TRBD1. Looked up from germline, CDR1 is LGHNA and CDR2 is YSLEER. The CDR3 contains 15 residues. V shed 0 bases, J shed 5 bases, and the junction held 3 bases outside the gene matches. CDR3 residues: CASSQDQGVTGELFF. The CDR3 nucleotides are TGCGCCAGCAGCCAAGATCAGGGGGTGACCGGGGAGCTGTTTTTT.

The sample holds many counts of this clonotype. The rearrangement joins TRBV12-3 or TRBV12-4 to TRBJ1-1; TRBD1 matches 9 bases. The CDR3 has 15 residues. With 4 bases clipped from V and 1 base from J, the junction kept 4 bases outside the gene matches. CDR3 nucleotides: TGTGCCAGCAGTTACTCGACAGGGGGGAACACTGAAGCTTTCTTT. Amino acids: CASSYSTGGNTEAFF.

This clonotype was detected many times. The chain joins TRBV20-1 to TRBJ2-5, with TRBD2 matching 9 bases. This CDR3 spans 13 amino acids. The V gene's germline CDR1 is DFQATT and CDR2 SNEGSKA (reference sequence). Trimming cost V 2 bases and J 6 bases; bases outside gene matches: 4. The DNA of the CDR3 is TGCAGTGCTAGATTAGCGGGAGTAAAGACCCAGTACTTC. Encoded protein: CSARLAGVKTQYF.